This record looks at one TCR beta chain sequence and its context. These data belong to a study of blood T cells in healthy people across ages. The CDR3 totals 15 residues. Trimming cost V 5 bases and J 4 bases, with 15 bases left between them. In germline, CDR1 is SGHTA, CDR2 FQGNSA. The use of a sample-barcoded 5' primer and a J-beta primer mix characterized a second PCR of roughly 6 to 11 cycles. TCRdb used MiXCR to reprocess the 5' RACE reads, holding one entry per CDR3 protein. This table holds roughly 800,000 distinct CDR3 sequences, around a quarter found once. The same specimen was also included in a second study, on T cells of mothers and their children. This second study says: Relative to unrelated pairs, biologically related mother-child dyads exhibited marginally greater, non-significant overlap.

The chain couples TRBV7-2 to TRBJ1-5; TRBD1 might be the D (6 bases). Material for sequencing was blood. This sequence was found in a boy aged 5-17 years in good health. The CDR3: CASSGKDSPNQPQHF. Here the CDR3 DNA reads TGTGCCAGCAGCGGGAAGGACAGCCCGAATCAGCCCCAGCATTTT.